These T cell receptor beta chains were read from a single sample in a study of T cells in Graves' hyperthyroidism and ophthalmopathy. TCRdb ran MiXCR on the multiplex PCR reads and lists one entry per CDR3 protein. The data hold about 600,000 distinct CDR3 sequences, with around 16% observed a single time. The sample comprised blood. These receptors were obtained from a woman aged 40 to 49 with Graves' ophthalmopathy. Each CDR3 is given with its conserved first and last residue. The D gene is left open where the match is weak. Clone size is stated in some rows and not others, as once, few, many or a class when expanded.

CDR3nt: TGTGCCAGCAGCCCGGGCCTAGCGGGAGGTGTTTACGAGCAGTACTTC; CDR3aa: CASSPGLAGGVYEQYF; abundance: many; d_gene: TRBD2; v_gene: TRBV7-9; j_gene: TRBJ2-7
CDR3nt: TGTGCCACCAGCAGAAGTCCGGGAGCCAAAAACATTCAGTACTTC; CDR3aa: CATSRSPGAKNIQYF; abundance: -; d_gene: -; v_gene: TRBV15; j_gene: TRBJ2-4
CDR3nt: TGTGCCAGCAGTTCCACCGGGGGCTGGTATGAGCAGTTCTTC; CDR3aa: CASSSTGGWYEQFF; abundance: many; d_gene: -; v_gene: TRBV28; j_gene: TRBJ2-1
CDR3nt: TGTGCCAGCAGCAAAGCCGGGGGCCCCACAAACGAGCAGTTCTTC; CDR3aa: CASSKAGGPTNEQFF; abundance: -; d_gene: -; v_gene: TRBV6-2/TRBV6-3; j_gene: TRBJ2-1
CDR3nt: TGTGCCAGCAGTTACTCGCAGTATGGGGCCAACGTCCTGACTTTC; CDR3aa: CASSYSQYGANVLTF; abundance: -; d_gene: -; v_gene: TRBV6-2/TRBV6-3; j_gene: TRBJ2-6
CDR3nt: TGTGCCAGCAGCTCGAGACAGGAGAACACTGAAGCTTTCTTT; CDR3aa: CASSSRQENTEAFF; abundance: many; d_gene: -; v_gene: TRBV7-8; j_gene: TRBJ1-1
CDR3nt: TGTGCCAGCAGCATCGGAAGCGGGAGGACAGATACGCAGTATTTT; CDR3aa: CASSIGSGRTDTQYF; abundance: -; d_gene: TRBD2; v_gene: TRBV11-2; j_gene: TRBJ2-3
CDR3nt: TGTGCCAGTAGTACCTGGGGGGATCCTGGGCAGTACAATGAGCAGTACTTC; CDR3aa: CASSTWGDPGQYNEQYF; abundance: -; d_gene: -; v_gene: TRBV19; j_gene: TRBJ2-7
CDR3nt: TGTGCTAGTGGTTTGGCCAAGACAGGGACGGGGAGCCGCACAGATACGCAGTATTTT; CDR3aa: CASGLAKTGTGSRTDTQYF; abundance: -; d_gene: TRBD1; v_gene: TRBV12-5; j_gene: TRBJ2-3
CDR3nt: TGTGCCAGCAGCCAAGCGGGGGGTGCTACTGAAGCTTTCTTT; CDR3aa: CASSQAGGATEAFF; abundance: many; d_gene: -; v_gene: TRBV3-1; j_gene: TRBJ1-1
CDR3nt: TGTGCCAGCTCACCGCCGGGAGGCCCGGTGGATGAGCAGTTCTTC; CDR3aa: CASSPPGGPVDEQFF; abundance: many; d_gene: TRBD2; v_gene: TRBV18; j_gene: TRBJ2-1
CDR3nt: TGTGCCAGTACCCCCCGGGCAGGGGTCTTATACGAGCAGTACTTC; CDR3aa: CASTPRAGVLYEQYF; abundance: few; d_gene: -; v_gene: TRBV19; j_gene: TRBJ2-7
CDR3nt: TGTGCCAGCAGCCCCGGATACCTGAACACTGAAGCTTTCTTT; CDR3aa: CASSPGYLNTEAFF; abundance: -; d_gene: -; v_gene: TRBV2; j_gene: TRBJ1-1
CDR3nt: TGTGCCAGCAGTGACCTTCGCTCCTACGAGCAGTACTTC; CDR3aa: CASSDLRSYEQYF; abundance: many; d_gene: -; v_gene: TRBV6-1; j_gene: TRBJ2-7
CDR3nt: TGCAGTGCAATAGTAATTGTCGAGCAGTACTTC; CDR3aa: CSAIVIVEQYF; abundance: many; d_gene: -; v_gene: TRBV20-1; j_gene: TRBJ2-7
CDR3nt: TGTGCCAGCAGCCGGCTGACTAGCGGGGAGTTGGGGTACTACAATGAGCAGTTCTTC; CDR3aa: CASSRLTSGELGYYNEQFF; abundance: many; d_gene: TRBD2; v_gene: TRBV11-1; j_gene: TRBJ2-1
CDR3nt: TGTGCCAGCAGTGAACGGCCCGGCTCAGATACGCAGTATTTT; CDR3aa: CASSERPGSDTQYF; abundance: many; d_gene: -; v_gene: TRBV2; j_gene: TRBJ2-3
CDR3nt: TGCAGTGCTAGAGGACGGGGAGGAGAGACCCAGTACTTC; CDR3aa: CSARGRGGETQYF; abundance: -; d_gene: -; v_gene: TRBV20-1; j_gene: TRBJ2-5
CDR3nt: TGTGCCAGCAGTGAGGGACAGGGTAGCACCGGGGAGCTGTTTTTT; CDR3aa: CASSEGQGSTGELFF; abundance: -; d_gene: TRBD1; v_gene: TRBV6-1; j_gene: TRBJ2-2
CDR3nt: TGTGCCAGCAGTGAAGGCCTCCCCCCGGGTAGCTATGAGCAGTTCTTC; CDR3aa: CASSEGLPPGSYEQFF; abundance: many; d_gene: -; v_gene: TRBV2; j_gene: TRBJ2-1
CDR3nt: TGCGCCAGCAGTGGAACAGATCCTGGAAACACCATATATTTT; CDR3aa: CASSGTDPGNTIYF; abundance: few; d_gene: -; v_gene: TRBV5-1; j_gene: TRBJ1-3
CDR3nt: TGTGCCAGTAGTATAGTCAGAGGGGCCCTACTCTACGAGCAGTACTTC; CDR3aa: CASSIVRGALLYEQYF; abundance: -; d_gene: -; v_gene: TRBV19; j_gene: TRBJ2-7
CDR3nt: TGCGCCAGCAGCTTGGCCGTAGCGGGGGGGATCCAAGAGACCCAGTACTTC; CDR3aa: CASSLAVAGGIQETQYF; abundance: -; d_gene: TRBD2; v_gene: TRBV5-1; j_gene: TRBJ2-5
CDR3nt: TGTGCCAGCAGCCGTCTGGGGGCGCCCGGCTACACCTTC; CDR3aa: CASSRLGAPGYTF; abundance: -; d_gene: -; v_gene: TRBV7-9; j_gene: TRBJ1-2
CDR3nt: TGTGCCAGCAGCGTCAGGGGGCTGACCACAGATACGCAGTATTTT; CDR3aa: CASSVRGLTTDTQYF; abundance: few; d_gene: TRBD1; v_gene: TRBV11-2; j_gene: TRBJ2-3
CDR3nt: TGTGCCAGCAGGGGACTAGCGGGTTCCTACAATGAGCAGTTCTTC; CDR3aa: CASRGLAGSYNEQFF; abundance: many; d_gene: TRBD2; v_gene: TRBV2; j_gene: TRBJ2-1
CDR3nt: TGTGCCAGCAGCTTATCTCCACAACCGGGGATCACAGATACGCAGTATTTT; CDR3aa: CASSLSPQPGITDTQYF; abundance: many; d_gene: -; v_gene: TRBV7-8; j_gene: TRBJ2-3
CDR3nt: TGTGCCAGCAGCCAAGGGGGGGCGGCTAATGAAAAACTGTTTTTT; CDR3aa: CASSQGGAANEKLFF; abundance: -; d_gene: -; v_gene: TRBV3-1; j_gene: TRBJ1-4
CDR3nt: TGTGCCAGCAGCCGGAGCGGCTACACCGGGGAGCTGTTTTTT; CDR3aa: CASSRSGYTGELFF; abundance: many; d_gene: -; v_gene: TRBV11-2; j_gene: TRBJ2-2
CDR3nt: TGTGCCAGCAGCTTAGGTACGGGGGCGCAGGATCAGCCCCAGCATTTT; CDR3aa: CASSLGTGAQDQPQHF; abundance: many; d_gene: -; v_gene: TRBV11-2; j_gene: TRBJ1-5
CDR3nt: TGCGCCAGCAGCTTGGTGGGACAAAAGGCTGAAGCTTTCTTT; CDR3aa: CASSLVGQKAEAFF; abundance: many; d_gene: -; v_gene: TRBV5-1; j_gene: TRBJ1-1
CDR3nt: TGTGCCTGGGATCAGGGCCCCTACGAGCAGTACTTC; CDR3aa: CAWDQGPYEQYF; abundance: many; d_gene: -; v_gene: TRBV30; j_gene: TRBJ2-7
CDR3nt: TGCGCCAGCAGCTTAGGGACACATAGTGAAAAACTGTTTTTT; CDR3aa: CASSLGTHSEKLFF; abundance: -; d_gene: -; v_gene: TRBV5-1; j_gene: TRBJ1-4
CDR3nt: TGTGCCAGCAGTGAGGGTCGTGGAAACACCATATATTTT; CDR3aa: CASSEGRGNTIYF; abundance: few; d_gene: -; v_gene: TRBV12-3/TRBV12-4; j_gene: TRBJ1-3